These 15 T cell receptor beta chains were sequenced from one sample in a study of glioma-infiltrating T cells. Amplification of TCR alpha and beta CDR3 regions from RNA used iRepertoire nested multiplex PCR. Via MiXCR, TCRdb re-called the multiplex PCR reads, giving one row per CDR3 protein. The table records 300,000 to 450,000 distinct CDR3 sequences, less than 50% of them present only once. Sequencing used glioma tissue, nonneoplastic brain tissue, or PBMCs (not recorded which). These TCRs come from a human donor with low-grade glioma or glioblastoma, undergoing nonglioma brain surgery, or in good health (not recorded which).

A note on this clonotype: At one boundary the junction diverges from the germline segment, which might be a read error. The J gene is TRBJ2-7, the V gene TRBV9, with TRBD1 as a possible D gene (5 bases). The V gene's germline CDR1 is SGDLS and CDR2 YYNGEE. The CDR3 length is 13 residues. Written as DNA, the CDR3 is TGCGCCAGCAGACGGACACCATCCTACGAGCAGTACTTC. Translating it yields CASRRTPSYEQYF.

Notes on this clonotype: A much more abundant neighbour one base away suggests this may be a read error. V gene TRBV4-1 combines with J gene TRBJ2-7, with D perhaps matching TRBD2 (5 bases). Trimming left V 4 bases short and J 6 bases short, with 10 bases between. Germline CDR1 is MGHRA and CDR2 is YSYEKL. The CDR3 is made up of 12 amino acids. CDR3 sequence reads: CASSRGFSEQYF. The CDR3 DNA follows: TGCGCCAGCAGCCGAGGGTTTTCCGAGCAGTACTTC.

In its sample, this clonotype was seen many times. The rearrangement links TRBV27 to TRBJ2-7, with 8 nucleotides matching TRBD1. CDR1 and CDR2 (germline): MNHEY, SMNVEV (reference sequence). V shed 4 bases and J 3 bases; nucleotides not matched to a gene: 5. The CDR3 is 14 residues long. The CDR3 loop reads CASSSGTGLYEQYF. The CDR3, as DNA: TGTGCCAGCAGTTCCGGGACAGGCCTCTACGAGCAGTACTTC.

CDR3 protein: CSARMWTSTYEQYF. The CDR3 DNA reads as TGCAGTGCTAGGATGTGGACTAGCACTTACGAGCAGTACTTC. The chain employs TRBV20-1 and TRBJ2-7, with 8 bases that match TRBD2. The V gene end was trimmed by 3 bases and the J gene end by 4 bases; junction bases not matched to a gene: 8. This CDR3 is built from 14 residues. In germline, CDR1 is DFQATT, CDR2 SNEGSKA (reference sequence).

This sequence joins TRBV20-1 and TRBJ2-7; D may be TRBD2 (5 bases). The length of the CDR3 is 15 residues. Germline values: CDR1 DFQATT, CDR2 SNEGSKA (reference sequence). V dropped 0 bases and J dropped 6 bases, with 18 bases sitting between them. DNA for the CDR3: TGCAGTGCTAGAGATGGACTCGGGTTTTTACGCGAGCAGTACTTC. Translated, it gives CSARDGLGFLREQYF.

Comments on this clonotype: It may be a read error: a sequence one base away is much more abundant. The chain employs TRBV6-1 and TRBJ2-1; weak D call: TRBD1 (5 bases). Germline loops: CDR1 MNHNS, CDR2 SASEGT. Trimming removed 7 bases at V and 0 bases at J, with 13 bases between. The CDR3 has 15 amino acids. In nucleotides, the CDR3 is TGTGCCAGCAAGGTTGACAGTTCCTCCTACAATGAGCAGTTCTTC. Protein sequence: CASKVDSSSYNEQFF.

For this clonotype: The junction departs from germline at one end; a sequencing error may be responsible. The DNA for the CDR3 is TGTGCCAGCAGCTTAAACGGGGTTGAGCAGTGCTTC. This translates into CASSLNGVEQCF. This chain connects TRBV11-1 to TRBJ2-7; TRBD2 is a possible D gene (5 bases). CDR3 length: 12 amino acids. The germline V gene encodes CDR1 SGHAT and CDR2 FQDESV (reference sequence).

This clonotype has a handful of counts. The chain joins TRBV5-4 to TRBJ2-1, with TRBD2 identical over 7 bases. Per the germline V gene, CDR1 is SGHNT and CDR2 is YYREEE (reference sequence). The CDR3 runs to 15 residues. With 4 bases clipped from V and 8 bases from J, the junction kept 12 bases outside the gene matches. DNA of the CDR3: TGTGCCAGCAGCGTAGACAGCGGGGCCTTAGATGAGCAGTTCTTC. Its translation is CASSVDSGALDEQFF.

The CDR3 sequence: CASSLGPGPKSEQFF. CDR3 DNA: TGTGCCAGCAGCCTGGGACCGGGGCCCAAGAGTGAGCAGTTCTTC. V gene TRBV3-1 combines with J gene TRBJ2-1, with D perhaps matching TRBD1 or TRBD2 (5 bases each). Germline loops: CDR1 LGHDT, CDR2 YNNKEL (reference sequence). This CDR3 is built from 15 residues. Trimming cost V 4 bases and J 9 bases, with 19 bases left between them.

Regarding this clonotype: A single base separates this from a much larger clone, so it may be a read error. The chain uses TRBV27 and TRBJ2-6; TRBD1 agrees at 8 bases. The CDR3 is 17 amino acids. After removal of 9 bases from V and 3 bases from J, the junction contained 13 bases not matched to a gene. Germline CDR1 reads MNHEY; CDR2 reads SMNVEV (reference sequence). In DNA form, the CDR3 reads TGTGCCAGTGCCCCGGGACAGGCCGACTATGGGGCCAACGTCCTGACTTTC. It translates to CASAPGQADYGANVLTF.

Note on this clonotype: This may be a read error: a much more frequent sequence differs by one nucleotide. This chain links TRBV27 with TRBJ2-1; 8 bases line up with TRBD2. Germline assignment: CDR1 MNHEY and CDR2 SMNVEV (reference sequence). The CDR3 extends over 16 amino acids. This chain's CDR3 is CAISLGTNGSGGEQFF. The CDR3, as DNA: TGTGCCATCAGTTTAGGGACTAACGGGAGCGGGGGCGAGCAGTTCTTC.

The table lists this clonotype with many counts. The chain is built from TRBV7-8 and TRBJ1-2, with D perhaps TRBD1 (5 bases). This CDR3 is built from 13 residues. CDR1 is SGHVS and CDR2 is FQNEAQ in the germline V gene. V was clipped by 5 bases and J by 4 bases, with 11 bases between them. The CDR3 loop reads CASSQFDSYGYTF. The CDR3 DNA follows: TGTGCCAGCAGCCAATTCGACAGCTATGGCTACACCTTC.

This chain connects TRBV4-1 to TRBJ1-2, with D maybe TRBD1 (5 bases). Germline V gene lookup returns CDR1 MGHRA and CDR2 YSYEKL. This CDR3 region has 16 residues. V lost 2 bases to trimming and J lost 6 bases, with 19 bases between them. Here the CDR3 DNA reads TGCGCCAGCAGCCAACTCGGCCTACCCTCAGGGCATGGCTACACCTTC. Translated: CASSQLGLPSGHGYTF.

On this clonotype: A much larger clone sits a single nucleotide away, making a read error possible. The chain couples TRBV28 to TRBJ2-3; the D gene could be TRBD1 or TRBD2 (5 bases each). The CDR3 extends over 14 amino acids. Germline V gene data show CDR1 as MDHEN and CDR2 as SYDVKM. The CDR3 bases are TGTGCCAGCAGTAGGGACGGTAGCACAGATAGGCAGTATTTT. Protein: CASSRDGSTDRQYF.

There are a few counts of this clonotype. The J gene is TRBJ1-2, the V gene TRBV7-9; 10 nucleotides agree with TRBD1. The CDR3 totals 16 residues. Germline CDR1 reads SEHNR; CDR2 reads FQNEAQ (reference sequence). V was pared by 1 base and J by 3 bases, with 5 bases of the junction left unmatched. The CDR3 DNA reads TGTGCCAGCAGCTTAGTAGTGGGACAGGGGTACTATGGCTACACCTTC. This translates into CASSLVVGQGYYGYTF.